The 12 T cell receptor beta chains below all came from one sample that was sequenced in a study of regulatory T cells in long-lasting Graves disease. TCR beta libraries were built with iRepertoire HTBI primers and Arm-PCR of CDR3 regions. MiXCR, applied by TCRdb to the multiplex PCR reads, yields one record per CDR3 protein. Of hundreds of thousands of distinct CDR3 sequences listed, about 16% are singletons. This sample's time point: newly diagnosed GD, antithyroid drugs for less than 3 months. The TCR library was prepared using RNA isolated from PBMCs. Another study also made use of these data, one on T cells in Graves' hyperthyroidism and ophthalmopathy.

Material: peripheral blood mononuclear cells (PBMCs), obtained at new diagnosis, from a patient treated with antithyroid drugs. These receptors originate from a woman aged 40 to 65 with Graves disease.

This clonotype was detected ten times or more. The rearrangement joins TRBV5-1 to TRBJ2-1; tentatively, D is TRBD1 or TRBD2 (5 bases each). Germline CDR1 and CDR2: SGHRS and YFSETQ. The CDR3 length is 17 residues. V was trimmed by 4 bases and J by 0 bases, leaving 17 bases between them. The CDR3 spells CASSTAPGTSSYNEQFF. The CDR3 bases are TGCGCCAGCAGCACCGCGCCCGGGACGAGCTCCTACAATGAGCAGTTCTTC.

The rearrangement uses TRBV19 and TRBJ2-7; D possibly corresponds to TRBD1 (6 bases). There are 15 residues in the CDR3. V gave up 4 bases and J gave up 0 bases, with 13 bases separating them. Per germline, CDR1 LNHDA and CDR2 SQIVND (reference sequence). The CDR3 bases are TGTGCCAGTAGTAGCTGGGACAAACGCTCCTACGAGCAGTACTTC. It encodes CASSSWDKRSYEQYF. The complete variable domain, with remaining parts taken from reference TRBV19 and TRBJ2-7, reads DGGITQSPKYLFRKEGQNVTLSCEQNLNHDAMYWYRQDPGQGLRLIYYSQIVNDFQKGDIAEGYSVSREKKESFPLTVTSAQKNPTAFYLCASSSWDKRSYEQYFGPGTRLTVT.

The chain carries TRBV4-1 and TRBJ1-5, with a weak D call TRBD1 (5 bases). Germline CDR1 reads MGHRA; CDR2 reads YSYEKL. The CDR3 is made up of 16 amino acids. Trimming took 5 bases from V and 2 from J, leaving 16 bases between them. The CDR3 spells CASSYLTGGGNQPQHF. The CDR3 DNA reads TGCGCCAGCAGCTACTTAACAGGCGGGGGCAATCAGCCCCAGCATTTT.

This clonotype appeared many times. The genes are TRBV20-1 and TRBJ1-2; D possibly corresponds to TRBD1 (5 bases). Germline V gene sequence: CDR1 DFQATT, CDR2 SNEGSKA (reference sequence). This CDR3 spans 15 amino acids. The ends were cut back, 3 bases at V and 5 bases at J, with 19 bases in the middle. This chain's CDR3 is CSASGGTNTPYGYTF. Here the CDR3 DNA reads TGCAGTGCTAGCGGAGGGACCAACACCCCTTATGGCTACACCTTC.

This clonotype occurred many times. This chain joins TRBV20-1 and TRBJ2-3; D gene ambiguous. Germline values: CDR1 DFQATT, CDR2 SNEGSKA (reference sequence). This CDR3 is 19 amino acids long. V was cut by 1 base and J by 1 base, with 24 bases left in between. The CDR3 is CSARGALEVRGTGTDTQYF. The CDR3 DNA is TGCAGTGCTAGAGGAGCCTTAGAGGTGCGCGGAACTGGCACAGATACGCAGTATTTT.

This clonotype was recorded at least ten times. This chain joins TRBV5-1 and TRBJ2-5; D is unclear. Germline V gene sequence: CDR1 SGHRS, CDR2 YFSETQ. The CDR3 spans 14 residues. Deletions cut 2 bases from V and 2 bases from J, with 10 bases between. As DNA, the CDR3 is TGCGCCAGCAGCTTTGACGCTGATCAAGAGACCCAGTACTTC. Protein product: CASSFDADQETQYF.

This chain connects TRBV18 to TRBJ2-5, with 10 bases lining up with TRBD1. The V gene end was trimmed by 3 bases and the J gene end by 5 bases; junction bases not matched to a gene: 9. The V gene's germline CDR1 is KGHSH and CDR2 LQKENI. The CDR3 is made up of 16 amino acids. The CDR3 region is CASSPARRDRGETQYF. DNA for the CDR3: TGTGCCAGCTCACCGGCCCGACGGGACAGGGGTGAGACCCAGTACTTC.

In this sample, this clonotype turned up many times. V and J are TRBV5-1 and TRBJ2-7; possible D gene TRBD2, 5 bases. Germline V gives CDR1 SGHRS, CDR2 YFSETQ. V was cut by 4 bases and J by 5 bases, with 10 bases left in between. This CDR3 spans 12 amino acids. The CDR3 is CASSGVRDEQYF. DNA for the CDR3: TGCGCCAGCAGCGGCGTGAGGGACGAGCAGTACTTC. Full variable domain (missing parts from reference TRBV5-1 and TRBJ2-7): KAGVTQTPRYLIKTRGQQVTLSCSPISGHRSVSWYQQTPGQGLQFLFEYFSETQRNKGNFPGRFSGRQFSNSRSEMNVSTLELGDSALYLCASSGVRDEQYFGPGTRLTVT.

This clonotype was counted a few times. One end of the junction does not line up with germline, which may come from a read error. The chain links TRBV15 to TRBJ2-1, with D perhaps matching TRBD1 (6 bases). The CDR3 is 15 residues long. The germline CDR1 and CDR2 sequences are LNHNV and YYDKDF (reference sequence). The CDR3 here is CATSGDYTGTDEQFF. CDR3 nucleotide sequence: TGTGCCACCAGCGGAGATTATACAGGGACCGATGAGCAGTTCTTC.

This clonotype was observed many times. The CDR3 loop reads CASSFLEALEQYF. CDR3 nucleotides: TGTGCCAGCAGCTTCCTAGAAGCTCTCGAGCAGTACTTC. The chain recombines TRBV11-2 with TRBJ2-7; D not certain. The germline CDR1 and CDR2 sequences are SGHAT and FQNNGV. The CDR3 length is 13 residues. The V end lost 3 bases, the J end lost 6 bases, and 12 bases lay between the germline ends. Complete variable domain (other parts from reference TRBV11-2 and TRBJ2-7): EAGVAQSPRYKIIEKRQSVAFWCNPISGHATLYWYQQILGQGPKLLIQFQNNGVVDDSQLPKDRFSAERLKGVDSTLKIQPAKLEDSAVYLCASSFLEALEQYFGPGTRLTVT.

This clonotype came up many times. J is TRBJ1-1 and V is TRBV5-1, with 7 bases aligning to TRBD1. This CDR3 region has 14 residues. Trimming at V came to 4 bases and at J to 1 base, leaving 4 bases not matched to a gene. The germline V gene has CDR1 SGHRS and CDR2 YFSETQ. The CDR3, as DNA: TGCGCCAGCAGCCCAGGGGACAGGAACACTGAAGCTTTCTTT. The encoded protein is CASSPGDRNTEAFF.

This chain links TRBV11-1 with TRBJ1-1, with D uncertain. The CDR3 covers 20 residues. The V gene lost 2 bases and the J gene lost 0 bases, with 25 bases spanning the gap. The V gene's germline CDR1 is SGHAT and CDR2 FQDESV (reference sequence). CDR3 sequence: CASSLRYRVSGPAMNTEAFF. The CDR3 nucleotides are TGTGCCAGCAGCTTAAGGTACCGGGTCTCAGGCCCTGCTATGAACACTGAAGCTTTCTTT.